These T cell receptor beta chains were read from a single sample in a study of T cell clones after liver transplantation. Some clones are missing from TCRdb's copy, which holds only in-frame ones; the method was immunoSEQ multiplex PCR. The sample comprises 75,000 to 85,000 clones, 70% to 90% of which are singletons, and about 2.8% rests with the top ten. The material was CD4+ T cells from blood, obtained at the 22-month timepoint. The source is a human patient who received a liver transplant. Some T cells may be the graft donor's. Both conserved end residues are part of each CDR3. D genes are given only for firm matches. Expanded clones are given a class, and other clones once, few, many or no size at all.

>TRBD1|TRBJ1-1|-|TRBV27
CASSPGQVVTTEAFF
TGTGCCAGCAGCCCGGGACAGGTCGTCACCACTGAAGCTTTCTTT
>TRBD1|TRBJ1-5|-|TRBV19
CASSKTGGGQPQHF
TGTGCCAGTAGTAAGACAGGGGGCGGACAGCCCCAGCATTTT
>-|TRBJ1-2|-|TRBV5-6
CASSLGRTGGYTF
TGTGCCAGCAGCTTGGGGCGTACCGGGGGCTACACCTTC
>-|TRBJ1-5|few|TRBV6-6
CASSYRPGGSNQPQHF
TGTGCCAGCAGTTACCGGCCGGGGGGGAGCAATCAGCCCCAGCATTTT
>TRBD1|TRBJ2-2|-|TRBV19
CASSPRGHRFSGELFF
TGTGCCAGTAGTCCCAGGGGGCACAGGTTTTCCGGGGAGCTGTTTTTT
>TRBD1|TRBJ2-4|-|TRBV11-2
CASSPGTGGNIQYF
TGTGCCAGCAGCCCCGGGACAGGGGGAAACATTCAGTACTTC
>TRBD2|TRBJ2-5|once|TRBV28
CASSLQGGRARETQYF
TGTGCCAGCAGTTTACAAGGAGGGAGGGCCCGCGAGACCCAGTACTTC
>-|TRBJ2-1|-|TRBV6-6
CASSTKTRDNEQFF
TGTGCCAGCAGCACCAAGACTAGGGACAATGAGCAGTTCTTC
>-|TRBJ2-1|few|TRBV19
CASSIGDPVGEKRSYNEQFF
TGTGCCAGTAGTATAGGGGATCCTGTGGGCGAGAAGAGGTCCTACAATGAGCAGTTCTTC
>-|TRBJ1-3|-|TRBV28
CATLRPATTNSGNTIYF
TGTGCCACCCTTCGCCCGGCAACTACCAACTCTGGAAACACCATATATTTT
>-|TRBJ2-7|once|TRBV5-6
CASSLVVRDEQYF
TGTGCCAGCAGCTTGGTGGTCAGGGACGAGCAGTACTTC
>-|TRBJ2-2|-|TRBV14
CASSQGRRNTGELFF
TGTGCCAGCAGCCAAGGTCGACGGAACACCGGGGAGCTGTTTTTT
>-|TRBJ2-2|-|TRBV30
CAWRLPGTWNTGELFF
TGTGCCTGGAGACTACCTGGGACATGGAACACCGGGGAGCTGTTTTTT
>-|TRBJ1-5|-|TRBV5-6
CASSYGDRVQPQHF
TGTGCCAGCAGCTACGGTGATCGGGTTCAGCCCCAGCATTTT
>-|TRBJ1-5|-|TRBV15
CATSREGAGQPQHF
TGTGCCACCAGCAGAGAGGGGGCGGGTCAGCCCCAGCATTTT
>-|TRBJ2-7|-|TRBV7-9
CASSPGQQGTEQYF
TGTGCCAGCAGCCCCGGACAACAGGGCACCGAGCAGTACTTC
>TRBD1|TRBJ1-2|few|TRBV7-9
CASGLGLGQGESYGYTF
TGTGCCAGCGGTCTCGGTTTGGGACAGGGAGAAAGCTATGGCTACACCTTC
>-|TRBJ1-4|-|TRBV5-1
CASSSTASREKLFF
TGCGCCAGCAGCAGTACAGCGAGCAGGGAAAAACTGTTTTTT
>-|TRBJ2-3|-|TRBV10-3
CAISATDPTDTQYF
TGTGCCATCAGTGCAACGGACCCCACAGATACGCAGTATTTT
>-|TRBJ2-3|-|TRBV30
CAWSLGYEGGTDTQYF
TGTGCCTGGAGCTTGGGGTACGAAGGCGGAACAGATACGCAGTATTTT
>-|TRBJ1-1|once|TRBV15
CATSREGLAEAFF
TGTGCCACCAGCAGAGAGGGGTTGGCTGAAGCTTTCTTT
>TRBD1|TRBJ2-5|-|TRBV6-1
CASGDRGLGETQYF
TGTGCCAGCGGGGACAGGGGGCTCGGGGAGACCCAGTACTTC
>-|TRBJ2-1|-|TRBV6-9
CASSCGGACLHNEQFF
TGTGCCAGCAGTTGTGGGGGCGCGTGCCTGCACAATGAGCAGTTCTTC
>-|TRBJ2-6|-|TRBV5-1
CASSPSLGGANVLTF
TGCGCCAGCAGCCCGAGCCTAGGTGGGGCCAACGTCCTGACTTTC
>TRBD1|TRBJ1-4|-|TRBV6-5
CASSPSGQKNEKLFF
TGTGCCAGCAGCCCTTCGGGACAGAAGAATGAAAAACTGTTTTTT
>TRBD1|TRBJ1-2|once|TRBV6-5
CASSYRTYRGYGYTF
TGTGCCAGCAGTTATCGAACATACAGGGGGTATGGCTACACCTTC
>-|TRBJ2-3|once|TRBV23-1
CASSQSRYRTDTQYF
TGCGCCAGCAGTCAATCCCGCTACCGCACAGATACGCAGTATTTT
>-|TRBJ2-1|-|TRBV28
CASSLRETYNEQFF
TGTGCCAGCAGTTTGAGGGAGACCTACAATGAGCAGTTCTTC
>-|TRBJ2-3|-|TRBV4-1
CASSQDPRAADTQYF
TGCGCCAGCAGCCAAGATCCCAGGGCAGCAGATACGCAGTATTTT
>-|TRBJ2-5|-|TRBV25-1
CASSEQAGGYETQYF
TGTGCCAGCAGTGAACAAGCAGGAGGGTATGAGACCCAGTACTTC
>-|TRBJ1-5|once|TRBV6-5
CASSTYSNQPQHF
TGTGCCAGCAGTACGTATAGCAATCAGCCCCAGCATTTT
>-|TRBJ1-5|-|TRBV18
CASSPTAGSNQPQHF
TGTGCCAGCTCACCGACAGCAGGTAGCAATCAGCCCCAGCATTTT
>-|TRBJ2-1|once|TRBV19
CASSLGQYNEQFF
TGTGCCAGTAGTTTAGGACAGTACAATGAGCAGTTCTTC
>-|TRBJ1-4|-|TRBV28
CASRTLGGTNEKLFF
TGTGCCAGCAGAACTCTTGGGGGGACTAATGAAAAACTGTTTTTT
>-|TRBJ2-3|-|TRBV5-1
CASSTEADSTDTQYF
TGCGCCAGCAGCACCGAGGCGGACTCCACAGATACGCAGTATTTT
>-|TRBJ2-3|-|TRBV6-5
CASSRSFASTDTQYF
TGTGCCAGCAGCAGAAGTTTCGCTAGCACAGATACGCAGTATTTT
>-|TRBJ2-3|-|TRBV7-3
CASSFQGPTDTQYF
TGTGCCAGCAGTTTCCAGGGGCCCACAGATACGCAGTATTTT
>TRBD1|TRBJ2-3|-|TRBV7-9
CASSAKTGMGTDTQYF
TGTGCCAGCAGCGCCAAGACAGGGATGGGGACAGATACGCAGTATTTT
>-|TRBJ2-2|-|TRBV7-2
CASSLTISGGGGELFF
TGTGCCAGCAGCTTAACGATAAGTGGGGGTGGAGGGGAGCTGTTTTTT
>-|TRBJ2-7|-|TRBV11-1
CASSASGIPGKGYEQYF
TGTGCCAGCAGCGCCTCCGGGATTCCGGGAAAAGGCTACGAGCAGTACTTC
>-|TRBJ2-5|once|TRBV15
CATSTHSLQETQYF
TGTGCCACCAGCACCCACAGCCTCCAAGAGACCCAGTACTTC
>-|TRBJ1-2|-|TRBV6-5
CASTPAGSGAYGYTF
TGTGCCAGCACCCCCGCTGGGTCAGGGGCCTATGGCTACACCTTC
>-|TRBJ1-2|-|TRBV18
CASSPASTTGYTF
TGTGCCAGCTCACCGGCAAGTACTACTGGCTACACCTTC
>-|TRBJ2-2|few|TRBV7-2
CASSPLASGELFF
TGTGCCAGCAGCCCTCTAGCTTCGGGGGAGCTGTTTTTT
>-|TRBJ2-2|-|TRBV7-2
CASSLALGMGLNTGELFF
TGTGCCAGCAGCTTAGCGCTGGGGATGGGACTTAACACCGGGGAGCTGTTTTTT
>TRBD1|TRBJ2-5|medium-sized|TRBV6-1
CAVGGLGQVQETQYF
TGTGCCGTAGGAGGCTTGGGACAGGTACAAGAGACCCAGTACTTC
>TRBD2|TRBJ2-1|-|TRBV5-4
CASSLGPAGGPQNEQFF
TGTGCCAGCAGCTTGGGTCCGGCGGGAGGGCCCCAAAATGAGCAGTTCTTC
>TRBD1|TRBJ1-1|-|TRBV5-1
CASSFTGDSTEAFF
TGCGCCAGCAGCTTCACAGGGGACAGCACTGAAGCTTTCTTT
>TRBD2|TRBJ2-1|few|TRBV11-3
CASSPLRGSSYNEQFF
TGTGCCAGCAGTCCCCTTCGCGGGAGCTCCTACAATGAGCAGTTCTTC
>-|TRBJ2-1|-|TRBV7-2
CASSSHRGRNNEQFF
TGTGCCAGCAGCTCCCACCGGGGCCGGAACAATGAGCAGTTCTTC
>-|TRBJ2-7|-|TRBV28
CASSLNYEQYF
TGTGCCAGCAGTTTGAACTACGAGCAGTACTTC
>TRBD2|TRBJ2-5|-|TRBV27
CASSWGTRETQYF
TGTGCCAGCAGTTGGGGGACTAGGGAGACCCAGTACTTC
>-|TRBJ2-1|few|TRBV7-3
CASSRRLASTRDEQFF
TGTGCCAGCAGCCGACGCCTAGCCTCAACGCGGGATGAGCAGTTCTTC
>TRBD1|TRBJ2-7|-|TRBV6-1
CASSELGTGPYEQYF
TGTGCCAGCAGTGAACTTGGGACAGGTCCCTACGAGCAGTACTTC
>TRBD2|TRBJ2-2|-|TRBV7-9
CASSIPGREAPKLFF
TGTGCCAGCAGCATACCTGGGCGGGAGGCTCCCAAGCTGTTTTTT
>-|TRBJ2-3|once|TRBV27
CASSSLGSTDTQYF
TGTGCCAGCAGTTCCCTTGGTAGCACAGATACGCAGTATTTT
>-|TRBJ2-7|-|TRBV5-4
CASSKDPSPVEQYF
TGTGCCAGCAGCAAGGACCCCAGCCCCGTCGAGCAGTACTTC
>-|TRBJ2-6|-|TRBV7-3
CASSSPTAGANVLTF
TGTGCCAGCAGCTCCCCCACCGCCGGGGCCAACGTCCTGACTTTC
>-|TRBJ1-4|-|TRBV5-1
CASSFIAGVGEKLFF
TGCGCCAGCAGCTTTATTGCAGGGGTAGGCGAAAAACTGTTTTTT
>-|TRBJ2-7|-|TRBV4-1
CASRRRGQYYEQYF
TGCGCCAGCAGGAGGCGGGGACAATACTACGAGCAGTACTTC